The T cell receptor beta chain under discussion was sequenced for a study of blood T cell repertoires in COVID-19. Across the study: Sources were T cells, B-cell-depleted T cells, or PBMCs; the material itself was cDNA or gDNA.

CDR3 length equals 11 residues. With 5 bases clipped from V and 15 bases from J, the junction kept 7 bases outside the gene matches. Germline values: CDR1 SGHTA, CDR2 FQGNSA. Methods used by the authors: Cell counts per sample came from amplifying reference gene primers. Method: immunoSEQ multiplex PCR; TCRdb's copy keeps in-frame clones and lacks some. That table supplies the V and J calls and clone size; D and trimming were determined from the DNA. The sample holds roughly 43,000 clones, nearly 70% seen once. Sequenced: peripheral blood. The rearrangement joins TRBV7-2 to TRBJ2-4, with 7 positions matching TRBD2. This TCR was sampled from a man aged 80 or over with acute or convalescent COVID-19. CDR3 protein: CASSLGGVRYF. CDR3 sequence (DNA): TGTGCCAGCAGCCTGGGGGGGGTCAGGTACTTC.